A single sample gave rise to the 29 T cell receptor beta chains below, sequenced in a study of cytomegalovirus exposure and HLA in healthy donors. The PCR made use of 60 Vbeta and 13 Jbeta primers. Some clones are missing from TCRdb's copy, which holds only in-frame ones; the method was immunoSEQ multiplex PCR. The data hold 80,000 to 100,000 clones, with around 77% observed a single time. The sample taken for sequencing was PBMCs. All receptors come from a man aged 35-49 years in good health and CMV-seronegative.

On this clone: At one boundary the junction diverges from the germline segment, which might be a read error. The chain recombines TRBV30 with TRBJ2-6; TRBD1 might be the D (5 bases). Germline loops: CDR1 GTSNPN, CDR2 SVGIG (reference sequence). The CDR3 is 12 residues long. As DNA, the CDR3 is TGTGCCTGGGATTCTGGGGCCAGCGTCCTGACTTTC. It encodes CAWDSGASVLTF.

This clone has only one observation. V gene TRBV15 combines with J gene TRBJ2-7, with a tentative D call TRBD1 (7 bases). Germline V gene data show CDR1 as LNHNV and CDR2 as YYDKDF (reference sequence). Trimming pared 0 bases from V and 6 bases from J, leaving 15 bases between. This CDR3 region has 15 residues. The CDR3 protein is CATSRDRGVTSEQYF. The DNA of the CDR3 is TGTGCCACCAGCAGAGACAGGGGGGTGACCAGCGAGCAGTACTTC.

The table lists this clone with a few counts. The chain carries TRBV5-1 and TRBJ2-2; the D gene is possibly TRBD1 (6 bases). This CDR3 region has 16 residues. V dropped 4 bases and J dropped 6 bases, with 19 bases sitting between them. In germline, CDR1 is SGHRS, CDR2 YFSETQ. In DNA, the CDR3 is TGCGCCAGCAGCCCCCTGGCAGCAGGGGATGCCGGGGAGCTGTTTTTT. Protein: CASSPLAAGDAGELFF.

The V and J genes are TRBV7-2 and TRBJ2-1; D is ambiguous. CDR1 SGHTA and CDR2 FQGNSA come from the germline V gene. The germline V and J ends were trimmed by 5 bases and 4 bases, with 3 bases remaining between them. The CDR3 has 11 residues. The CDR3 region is CASSPYNEQFF. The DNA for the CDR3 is TGTGCCAGCAGCCCATACAATGAGCAGTTCTTC.

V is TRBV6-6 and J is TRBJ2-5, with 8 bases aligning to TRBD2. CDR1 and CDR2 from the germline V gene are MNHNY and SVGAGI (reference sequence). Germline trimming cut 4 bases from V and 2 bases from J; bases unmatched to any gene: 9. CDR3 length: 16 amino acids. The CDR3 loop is CASSFPSGGKQETQYF. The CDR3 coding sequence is TGTGCCAGCAGTTTTCCCAGCGGGGGCAAACAAGAGACCCAGTACTTC.

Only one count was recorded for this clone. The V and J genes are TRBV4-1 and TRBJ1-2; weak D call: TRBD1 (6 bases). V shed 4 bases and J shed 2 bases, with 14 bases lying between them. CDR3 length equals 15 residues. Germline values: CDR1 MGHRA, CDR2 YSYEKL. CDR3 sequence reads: CASSLAGQPNYGYTF. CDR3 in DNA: TGCGCCAGCAGCCTTGCCGGACAGCCCAACTATGGCTACACCTTC.

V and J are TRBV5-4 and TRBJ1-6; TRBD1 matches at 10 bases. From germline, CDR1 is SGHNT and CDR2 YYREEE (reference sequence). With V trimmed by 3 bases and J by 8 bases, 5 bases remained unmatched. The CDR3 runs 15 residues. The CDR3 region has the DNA TGTGCCAGCAGCTGGGGACAGGGGTTCGATTCACCCCTCCACTTT. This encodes CASSWGQGFDSPLHF.

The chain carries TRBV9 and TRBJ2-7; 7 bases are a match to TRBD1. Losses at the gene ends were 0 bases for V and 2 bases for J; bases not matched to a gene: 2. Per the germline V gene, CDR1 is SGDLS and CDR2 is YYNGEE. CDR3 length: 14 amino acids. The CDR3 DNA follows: TGTGCCAGCAGCGTAGGGACAGGAGCCTACGAGCAGTACTTC. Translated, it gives CASSVGTGAYEQYF.

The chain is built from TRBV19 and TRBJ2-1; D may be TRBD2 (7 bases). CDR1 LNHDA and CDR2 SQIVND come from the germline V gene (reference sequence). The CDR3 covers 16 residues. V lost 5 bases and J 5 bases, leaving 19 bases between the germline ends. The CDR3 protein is CASSWGGRQANNEQFF. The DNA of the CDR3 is TGTGCCAGTAGTTGGGGGGGAAGACAGGCCAACAATGAGCAGTTCTTC.

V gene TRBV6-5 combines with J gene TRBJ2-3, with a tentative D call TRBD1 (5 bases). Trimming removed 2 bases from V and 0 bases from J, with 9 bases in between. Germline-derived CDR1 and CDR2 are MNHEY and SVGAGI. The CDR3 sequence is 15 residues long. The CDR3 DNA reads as TGTGCCAGCAGTTACCTAGGGGCTAGCACAGATACGCAGTATTTT. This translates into CASSYLGASTDTQYF.

CDR3: CASSPQTGTRTEAFF. The CDR3 DNA reads TGTGCCAGCAGCCCCCAGACAGGGACTAGGACTGAAGCTTTCTTT. This chain connects TRBV5-4 to TRBJ1-1; 7 nucleotides align to TRBD1. After removal of 4 bases from V and 5 bases from J, the junction contained 11 bases not matched to a gene. The V gene's germline CDR1 is SGHNT and CDR2 YYREEE (reference sequence). CDR3 length equals 15 residues.

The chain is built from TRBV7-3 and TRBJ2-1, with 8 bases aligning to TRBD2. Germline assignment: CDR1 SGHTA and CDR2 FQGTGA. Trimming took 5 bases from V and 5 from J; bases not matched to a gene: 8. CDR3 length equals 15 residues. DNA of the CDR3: TGTGCCAGCAGCCCCGGGGGGGAGCCCCACAATGAGCAGTTCTTC. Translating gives CASSPGGEPHNEQFF.

The CDR3 DNA follows: TGTGCCAGCAGCCGTATCGGCACAGGGGGTGAAAAACTGTTTTTT. Its protein is CASSRIGTGGEKLFF. V and J are TRBV28 and TRBJ1-4, with TRBD1 matching 8 bases. Germline values: CDR1 MDHEN, CDR2 SYDVKM. The CDR3 has 15 residues. The V gene end was trimmed by 6 bases and the J gene end by 7 bases; junction bases not matched to a gene: 10.

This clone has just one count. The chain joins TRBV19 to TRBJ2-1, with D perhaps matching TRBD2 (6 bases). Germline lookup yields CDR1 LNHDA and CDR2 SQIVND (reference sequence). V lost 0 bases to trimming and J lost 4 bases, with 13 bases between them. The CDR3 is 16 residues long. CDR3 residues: CASSIDWRAWYNEQFF. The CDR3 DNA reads TGTGCCAGTAGTATAGATTGGAGGGCCTGGTACAATGAGCAGTTCTTC.

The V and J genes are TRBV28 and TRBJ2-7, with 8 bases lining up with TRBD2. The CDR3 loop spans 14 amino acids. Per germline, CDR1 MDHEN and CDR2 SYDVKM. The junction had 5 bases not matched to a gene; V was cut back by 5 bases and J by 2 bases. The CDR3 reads CASSLSGVPYEQYF. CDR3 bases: TGTGCCAGCAGTCTTAGCGGGGTCCCCTACGAGCAGTACTTC.

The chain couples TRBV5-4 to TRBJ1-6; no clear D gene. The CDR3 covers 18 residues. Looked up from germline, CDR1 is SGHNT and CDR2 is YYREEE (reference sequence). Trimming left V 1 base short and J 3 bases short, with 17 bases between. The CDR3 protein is CASSLSAGLGSYNSPLHF. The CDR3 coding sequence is TGTGCCAGCAGCTTGTCCGCGGGTTTAGGGAGCTATAATTCACCCCTCCACTTT.

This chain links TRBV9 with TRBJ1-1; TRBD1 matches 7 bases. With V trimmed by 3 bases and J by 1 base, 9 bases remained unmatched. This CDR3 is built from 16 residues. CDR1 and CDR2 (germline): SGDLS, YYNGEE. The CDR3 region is CASSARVGQPNTEAFF. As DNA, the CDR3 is TGTGCCAGCAGCGCCCGGGTGGGACAGCCGAACACTGAAGCTTTCTTT.

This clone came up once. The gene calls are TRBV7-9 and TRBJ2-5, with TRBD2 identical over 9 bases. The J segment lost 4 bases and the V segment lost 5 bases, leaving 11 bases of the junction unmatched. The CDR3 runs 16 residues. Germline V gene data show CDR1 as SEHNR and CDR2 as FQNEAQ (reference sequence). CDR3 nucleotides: TGTGCCAGCAGCGGCCCGCGGGGGGGTCGTGGAGAGACCCAGTACTTC. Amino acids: CASSGPRGGRGETQYF.

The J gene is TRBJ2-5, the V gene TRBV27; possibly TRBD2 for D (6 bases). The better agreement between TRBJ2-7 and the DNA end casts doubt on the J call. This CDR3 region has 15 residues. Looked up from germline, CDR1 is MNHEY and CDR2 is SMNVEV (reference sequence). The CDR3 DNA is TGTGCCAGCAGTTTATTCGCGGGACGGGGCTACGAGCAGTACTTC. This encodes CASSLFAGRGYEQYF.

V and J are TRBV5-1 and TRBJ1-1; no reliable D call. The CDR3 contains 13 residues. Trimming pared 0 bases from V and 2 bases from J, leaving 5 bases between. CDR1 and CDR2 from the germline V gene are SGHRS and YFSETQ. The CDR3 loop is CASSLELNTEAFF. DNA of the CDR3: TGCGCCAGCAGCTTGGAACTTAACACTGAAGCTTTCTTT.

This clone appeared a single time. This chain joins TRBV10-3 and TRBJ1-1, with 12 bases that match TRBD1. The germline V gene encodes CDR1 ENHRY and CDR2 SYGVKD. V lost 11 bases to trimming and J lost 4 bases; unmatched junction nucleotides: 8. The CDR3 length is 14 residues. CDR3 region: CAVAGTGGGTEAFF. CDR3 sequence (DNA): TGTGCCGTCGCGGGGACAGGGGGCGGCACTGAAGCTTTCTTT.

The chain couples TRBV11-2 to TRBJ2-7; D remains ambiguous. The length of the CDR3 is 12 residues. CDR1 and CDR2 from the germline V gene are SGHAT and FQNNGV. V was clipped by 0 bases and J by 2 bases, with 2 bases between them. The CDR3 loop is CASSLDTYEQYF. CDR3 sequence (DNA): TGTGCCAGCAGCTTAGACACCTACGAGCAGTACTTC.

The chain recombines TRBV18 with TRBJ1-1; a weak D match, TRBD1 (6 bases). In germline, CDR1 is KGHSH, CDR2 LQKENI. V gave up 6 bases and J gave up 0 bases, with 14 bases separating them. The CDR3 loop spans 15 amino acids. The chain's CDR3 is CASSLGQLLNTEAFF. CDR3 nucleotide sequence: TGTGCCAGCTCGCTCGGACAGCTCCTGAACACTGAAGCTTTCTTT.

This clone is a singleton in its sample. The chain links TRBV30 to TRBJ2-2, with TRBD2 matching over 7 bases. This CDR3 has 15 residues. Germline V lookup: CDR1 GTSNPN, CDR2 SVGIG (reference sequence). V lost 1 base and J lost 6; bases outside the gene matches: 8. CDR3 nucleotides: TGTGCCTGGAGTGCCTTAGCGGGCCGTTCCGGGGAGCTGTTTTTT. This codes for CAWSALAGRSGELFF.

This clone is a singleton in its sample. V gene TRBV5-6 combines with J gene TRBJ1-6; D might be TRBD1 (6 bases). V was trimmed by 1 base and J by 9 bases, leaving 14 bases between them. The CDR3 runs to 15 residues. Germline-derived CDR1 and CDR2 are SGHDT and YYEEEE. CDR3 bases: TGTGCCAGCAGCTTGAGTCAGGGGTCGGCTTCACCCCTCCACTTT. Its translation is CASSLSQGSASPLHF.

As DNA, the CDR3 is TGTGCCAGCAGTTACCGGGACAGGGGGGTCTATGGCTACACCTTC. This translates into CASSYRDRGVYGYTF. The V gene is TRBV6-5, the J gene TRBJ1-2, with 11 bases identical to TRBD1. V lost 2 bases to trimming and J lost 4 bases; unmatched junction nucleotides: 3. The CDR3 runs 15 residues. Germline loops: CDR1 MNHEY, CDR2 SVGAGI.

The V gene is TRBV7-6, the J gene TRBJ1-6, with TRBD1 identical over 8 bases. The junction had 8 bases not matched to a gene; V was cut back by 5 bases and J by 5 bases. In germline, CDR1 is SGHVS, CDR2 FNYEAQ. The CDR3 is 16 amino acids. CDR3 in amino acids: CASSPTGGFHNSPLHF. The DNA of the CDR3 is TGTGCCAGCAGCCCTACAGGGGGGTTCCATAATTCACCCCTCCACTTT.

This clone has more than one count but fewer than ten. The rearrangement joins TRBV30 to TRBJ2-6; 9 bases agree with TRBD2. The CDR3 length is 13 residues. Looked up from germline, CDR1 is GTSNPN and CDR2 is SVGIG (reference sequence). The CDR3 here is CASGRSGANVLTF. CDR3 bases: TGTGCGAGCGGGAGGTCTGGGGCCAACGTCCTGACTTTC. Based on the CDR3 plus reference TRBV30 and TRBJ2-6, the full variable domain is SQTIHQWPATLVQPVGSPLSLECTVEGTSNPNLYWYRQAAGRGLQLLFYSVGIGQISSEVPQNLSASRPQDRQFILSSKKLLLSDSGFYLCASGRSGANVLTFGAGSRLTVL.

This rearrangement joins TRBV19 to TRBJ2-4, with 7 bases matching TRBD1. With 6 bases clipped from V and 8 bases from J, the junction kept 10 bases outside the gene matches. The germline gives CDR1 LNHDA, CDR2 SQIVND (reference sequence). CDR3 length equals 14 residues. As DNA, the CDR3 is TGTGCCAGTAGGAAGGGGGCCCAACCCGACATTCAGTACTTC. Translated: CASRKGAQPDIQYF.